This T cell receptor beta chain was sequenced during a study of blood T cell repertoires in COVID-19. Study information: Whether acute or convalescent, the COVID-19 samples came from the United States, Italy and Spain.

Only in-frame clones appear in the TCRdb table, and some are missing; sequencing was by immunoSEQ multiplex PCR. Among about 98,000 clones listed, 82% were seen once. Trimming cost V 5 bases and J 0 bases, with 11 bases left between them. This CDR3 has 15 amino acids. Germline lookup yields CDR1 MNHEY and CDR2 SMNVEV (reference sequence). Sequencing was carried out using peripheral blood. The receptor comes from a man in his 70s with active or convalescent COVID-19. This chain connects TRBV27 to TRBJ1-3; D gene uncertain. The CDR3 region has the DNA TGTGCCAGCAGTCCCCGACACGTCTCTGGAAACACCATATATTTT. Residues: CASSPRHVSGNTIYF.